This entry lists 21 T cell receptor beta chains sequenced from one sample in a study of blood T cell repertoires in COVID-19. Only in-frame clones appear in the TCRdb table, and some are missing; sequencing was by immunoSEQ multiplex PCR. The data hold roughly 200,000 clones, with less than 90% observed a single time. The material sequenced was PBMCs or T cells enriched from blood (not recorded which). These receptors originate from a woman under 40 who had been exposed to COVID-19.

This chain links TRBV7-2 with TRBJ2-2, with 10 bases lining up with TRBD1. The V gene's germline CDR1 is SGHTA and CDR2 FQGNSA. V trimming: 5 bases; J trimming: 4 bases; junction bases outside the gene matches: 4. CDR3 size: 15 residues. This CDR3 reads CASSPRTGGTGELFF. CDR3 in DNA: TGTGCCAGCAGCCCTCGGACAGGGGGCACCGGGGAGCTGTTTTTT.

The chain combines TRBV12-5 with TRBJ2-3; 14 nucleotides match TRBD2. This CDR3 has 19 amino acids. Per germline, CDR1 LGHNT and CDR2 FRNRAP. The V and J ends lost 3 bases and 2 bases, in that order; junction bases with no gene match: 10. The CDR3, as DNA: TGTGCTAGTGGTTTAGGACTAGCGGGGGGCCCCCGGAACACAGATACGCAGTATTTT. Its protein is CASGLGLAGGPRNTDTQYF.

The CDR3 DNA reads TGTGCCAGCAATTTGGGGACAAGAAACACCGGGGAGCTGTTTTTT. Translating gives CASNLGTRNTGELFF. This sequence joins TRBV6-5 and TRBJ2-2; maybe TRBD1 (6 bases). Germline CDR1 MNHEY, CDR2 SVGAGI. Between the trimmed V and J ends, which lost 7 bases and 2 bases, there was a span of 14 bases. The CDR3 length is 15 residues.

V is TRBV19 and J is TRBJ1-1; unclear D gene. The CDR3 spans 12 residues. V was trimmed by 6 bases and J by 6 bases, leaving 11 bases between them. Germline V gene data show CDR1 as LNHDA and CDR2 as SQIVND (reference sequence). CDR3 region: CASRWPGSEAFF. For the CDR3, the DNA is TGTGCCAGTAGATGGCCGGGGTCTGAAGCTTTCTTT.

The chain carries TRBV6-4 and TRBJ2-6; D unresolved. The CDR3 has 14 residues. V shed 5 bases and J shed 4 bases, with 9 bases lying between them. Germline loops: CDR1 MRHNA, CDR2 SNTAGT. This chain's CDR3 is CASSPGSGANVLTF. CDR3 nucleotides: TGTGCCAGCAGTCCCGGGTCGGGGGCCAACGTCCTGACTTTC.

The chain is built from TRBV2 and TRBJ1-2; 12 nucleotides match TRBD1. In germline, CDR1 is SNHLY, CDR2 FYNNEI. This CDR3 has 19 residues. V dropped 4 bases and J dropped 1; count of bases not matched to a gene: 13. CDR3 nucleotides: TGTGCCAGCAGTGGCCCCCCCCGGGACAGGGGGCCCCTTAACTATGGCTACACCTTC. Amino acids: CASSGPPRDRGPLNYGYTF.

The chain is built from TRBV5-6 and TRBJ1-2; D is uncertain. The V gene's germline CDR1 is SGHDT and CDR2 YYEEEE. This CDR3 is built from 13 residues. The V end lost 4 bases, the J end lost 8 bases, and 15 bases lay between the germline ends. The CDR3 nucleotides read TGTGCCAGCAGCCCTGGTTTAGAGCGCGGCTACACCTTC. It codes for CASSPGLERGYTF.

The rearrangement links TRBV7-8 to TRBJ1-3, with D possibly TRBD1 on 5 matching bases. This CDR3 comprises 14 residues. Germline CDR1 is SGHVS and CDR2 is FQNEAQ. V shed 5 bases and J shed 0 bases, with 8 bases lying between them. CDR3 DNA: TGTGCCAGCAGCCCAGGGCCCTCTGGAAACACCATATATTTT. Translation: CASSPGPSGNTIYF.

This chain joins TRBV9 and TRBJ1-2, with 10 bases lining up with TRBD1. CDR3 length equals 16 residues. From germline, CDR1 is SGDLS and CDR2 YYNGEE. V dropped 3 bases and J dropped 4; count of bases not matched to a gene: 9. The CDR3 coding sequence is TGTGCCAGCAGCGCCAGACAGGGGGCGCCGGCCTATGGCTACACCTTC. Translation gives CASSARQGAPAYGYTF.

This clone was seen only a few times. The chain recombines TRBV19 with TRBJ1-1; 10 bases align to TRBD1. Germline loops: CDR1 LNHDA, CDR2 SQIVND (reference sequence). The CDR3 spans 20 residues. V was clipped by 3 bases and J by 1 base; unmatched bases: 17. Written as DNA, the CDR3 is TGTGCCAGTAGTATTGGACAGGGGGGTATCGAGATGTCAGGGAACACTGAAGCTTTCTTT. This sequence encodes CASSIGQGGIEMSGNTEAFF.

The CDR3 here is CASSLGTSGQETQYF. Written as DNA, the CDR3 is TGTGCCAGCAGCCTCGGGACTAGCGGCCAAGAGACCCAGTACTTC. The chain joins TRBV11-3 to TRBJ2-5, with 11 bases identical to TRBD2. The J segment lost 1 base and the V segment lost 5 bases, leaving 3 bases of the junction unmatched. CDR1 is SGHNT and CDR2 is YENEEA in the germline V gene. The CDR3 covers 15 residues.

V and J are TRBV29-1 and TRBJ1-3; D might be TRBD1 (6 bases). The CDR3 is 15 residues long. Germline CDR1 and CDR2: SQVTM and ANQGSEA. Trimming cost V 0 bases and J 4 bases, with 13 bases left between them. CDR3: CSVEDLDRTGNTIYF. CDR3 nucleotides: TGCAGCGTTGAAGATCTGGACAGAACAGGAAACACCATATATTTT.

CDR3 sequence: CASRMPGQTYYGYTF. The CDR3 coding sequence is TGTGCCAGTAGGATGCCGGGACAGACTTACTATGGCTACACCTTC. This chain connects TRBV19 to TRBJ1-2; 7 positions agree with TRBD1. From germline, CDR1 is LNHDA and CDR2 SQIVND (reference sequence). CDR3 length: 15 residues. V was pared by 6 bases and J by 3 bases, with 10 bases of the junction left unmatched. The full variable domain, its missing parts supplied by reference TRBV19 and TRBJ1-2, is DGGITQSPKYLFRKEGQNVTLSCEQNLNHDAMYWYRQDPGQGLRLIYYSQIVNDFQKGDIAEGYSVSREKKESFPLTVTSAQKNPTAFYLCASRMPGQTYYGYTFGSGTRLTVV.

As DNA, the CDR3 is TGTGCCAGCAGCCCCAGGGGGCGCGACGAGCAGTACTTC. Protein product: CASSPRGRDEQYF. This chain connects TRBV7-3 to TRBJ2-7; 8 nucleotides align to TRBD1. V gave up 5 bases and J gave up 5 bases; unmatched junction bases: 5. The CDR3 loop spans 13 amino acids. Germline V gene sequence: CDR1 SGHTA, CDR2 FQGTGA.

The rearrangement uses TRBV4-1 and TRBJ1-1; weak D call: TRBD1 (6 bases). This CDR3 contains 13 residues. CDR1 is MGHRA and CDR2 is YSYEKL in the germline V gene. The ends were cut back, 6 bases at V and 5 bases at J, with 13 bases in the middle. CDR3 sequence reads: CASSTGSRTEAFF. The CDR3 DNA reads TGCGCCAGCAGTACAGGGAGTCGAACTGAAGCTTTCTTT.

The chain uses TRBV2 and TRBJ2-5; 13 bases match TRBD2. V lost 3 bases, J lost 6 bases, and 7 bases stayed unmatched. This CDR3 contains 16 residues. Per germline, CDR1 SNHLY and CDR2 FYNNEI. The CDR3 sequence: CASSDLGLAGPKTQYF. The CDR3 DNA sequence: TGTGCCAGCAGTGACCTGGGACTAGCGGGGCCAAAGACCCAGTACTTC. The full variable domain, completed using reference TRBV2 and TRBJ2-5, is EPEVTQTPSHQVTQMGQEVILRCVPISNHLYFYWYRQILGQKVEFLVSFYNNEISEKSEIFDDQFSVERPDGSNFTLKIRSTKLEDSAMYFCASSDLGLAGPKTQYFGPGTRLLVL.

Comment on this clone: The junction departs from germline at one end; a sequencing error may be responsible. The genes are TRBV20-1 and TRBJ1-1; 10 bases map to TRBD1. Germline CDR1 DFQATT, CDR2 SNEGSKA (reference sequence). The CDR3 has 17 amino acids. CDR3 bases: TGCAGTGCTAGTCCGGCGACAGGGGGCATTTTGAAGACTGAAGCTTTCTTT. Translating gives CSASPATGGILKTEAFF.

DNA of the CDR3: TGTGCCAGCAGCCAACAGGGTAGCGGGAGGTTCCACGCAAACTATGGCTACACCTTC. Translated: CASSQQGSGRFHANYGYTF. This chain uses TRBV3-1 (or the pseudogene TRBV3-2) with TRBJ1-2, with a weak D call TRBD1 (5 bases). V shed 2 bases and J shed 2 bases, with 24 bases lying between them. This CDR3 is 19 amino acids long. Germline CDR1 is LGHDT and CDR2 is YNNKEL (reference sequence).

The chain uses TRBV10-3 and TRBJ2-7, with D possibly TRBD1 on 6 matching bases. This CDR3 spans 19 amino acids. Germline V gene data show CDR1 as ENHRY and CDR2 as SYGVKD. The V end was cut by 8 bases, the J end by 6 bases, with 35 bases between. Written as DNA, the CDR3 is TGTGCCATCTCGGGACACTACGATGAAGACCACTTCGGGCATGGCGAGCAGTACTTC. Protein sequence: CAISGHYDEDHFGHGEQYF.

This clone appeared a few times. J is TRBJ2-2 and V is TRBV7-9; 8 bases line up with TRBD2. The CDR3 totals 15 residues. Germline assignment: CDR1 SEHNR and CDR2 FQNEAQ (reference sequence). J gave up 1 base and V 5 bases, and 3 bases lay outside the gene matches. The CDR3 nucleotides read TGTGCCAGCAGCCCAAGCGGGGGGAACACCGGGGAGCTGTTTTTT. This translates into CASSPSGGNTGELFF.

The rearrangement joins TRBV18 to TRBJ1-5; a possible D gene is TRBD1 (6 bases). The germline V and J ends were trimmed by 3 bases and 0 bases, with 9 bases remaining between them. CDR3 length: 15 residues. Germline assignment: CDR1 KGHSH and CDR2 LQKENI. The CDR3 DNA reads as TGTGCCAGCTCACCGACAGGATTTAGCAATCAGCCCCAGCATTTT. Residues: CASSPTGFSNQPQHF.